Included here is one T cell receptor (beta chain) sequence, with context. The antigen it binds to is not known. Base qualities are not at hand, and no much larger clone is one base apart. TCRbeta CDR3 regions were amplified from genomic DNA using the immunoSEQ Assay, a bias-controlled multiplex PCR. In the source study's methods: Nucleated cell counts per sample were estimated from amplification of reference gene primers within the assay. To quantify the absolute abundance of each unique TCRbeta CDR3 rearrangement, sequence reads were collapsed and filtered. Productive Simpson clonality was computed per sample as the square root of Simpson's diversity index over productive rearrangements. What TCRdb holds here is the immuneACCESS table cut down to in-frame rearrangements. Part of the clones is not present; checked against another copy, under half of the missing clones reflect an unresolved V gene, and the others are unexplained. That table furnishes V, J and clone size, whereas the DNA furnished D and trimming. The sample table lists roughly 250,000 clones, roughly 87% of them with a count of one. Of the sample, more than 5% is held by the ten largest clones.

The CDR3, cysteine through phenylalanine, is 15 amino acids long. Of all the DNA, just the CDR3 is kept, 45 bases in frame from base 1. CDR1 and CDR2 were assigned from the germline V gene (reference sequence) as LNHDA and SQIVND. V and J are truncated by 10 bases and 4 bases respectively, leaving an intervening sequence of 20 bases. The record originates from a study of blood T cell repertoires in COVID-19 (TCRdb year 2020). Context from the whole study: The collaborator samples originated in the United States, Italy and Spain and spanned the acute and convalescent phases of COVID-19. The material from the prospective study consisted of cDNA or gDNA derived from T cells, B-cell-depleted T cells, or PBMCs. Subjects who had been exposed to COVID-19, were actively infected with it, or had recovered from it provided the deeply sampled blood TCRbeta repertoires that made up the dataset. The repertoires were released in a freely available public database meant as a resource for research on the immune response to SARS-CoV-2. Samples came from the ongoing ImmuneRACE study (first 160 participants) plus 1,254 subjects from 6 global collaborators. Sample metadata almost always included a de-identified subject ID, COVID-19 status, age in years and sex. HLA class I and class II types, where available, came from metadata supplied by the sample provider rather than from assay-based typing.

Enrolling through a virtual design, the prospective study's participants ranged in age from roughly 18 to 100 years and lived across around 25 United States geographic areas. In the prospective study, participants were assigned to cohorts based on the clinical history participants reported in a screening survey and a study questionnaire. In the prospective study, mobile phlebotomists collected whole blood, serum and a nasopharyngeal or oropharyngeal swab from each participant. Participants in the prospective study had the option to provide additional blood draws and questionnaires over a roughly 2-month period. Blood samples from the prospective study were shipped frozen or at room temperature prior to DNA extraction. Results the study describes overall, beyond this receptor: The amount of clinical and demographic metadata varied by source and participant and was provided uncurated.

The V and J segments used are TRBV19 and TRBJ2-1; a tentative D match to TRBD1 spans 7 bases. Specimen: PBMCs or T cells enriched from blood (not recorded which). The sequence was collected from a woman in her thirties with acute COVID-19. The DNA sequence is TGTGCCACCTCCTTGGAGGGGGCGAAATACAATGAGCAGTTCTTC. This yields the protein CATSLEGAKYNEQFF.